One and the same sample provided the 2 T cell receptor beta chains below, sequenced in a study of memory CD4+ T cells and cytomegalovirus serostatus. Profiling relied on immunoSEQ multiplex PCR, and the TCRdb table lists in-frame clones only, not all of them. The sample lists tens of thousands of clones, approximately 81% occurring once. Single viable CD3+CD4+CD8-CD45RO+ cells were sorted as the memory CD4+ T cells. The sequencing sample was made of memory CD4+ T cells from blood. These receptor sequences come from an adult in good health and CMV-seropositive.

The rearrangement uses TRBV5-6 and TRBJ2-7; TRBD1 might be the D (5 bases). Per the germline V gene, CDR1 is SGHDT and CDR2 is YYEEEE. The CDR3 is made up of 12 amino acids. Trimming took 3 bases from V and 7 from J, leaving 11 bases between them. CDR3 amino acids: CASSYQGGEQYF. The DNA for the CDR3 is TGTGCCAGCAGCTATCAGGGTGGAGAGCAGTACTTC. The whole variable domain, remainder taken from reference TRBV5-6 and TRBJ2-7, is DAGVTQSPTHLIKTRGQQVTLRCSPKSGHDTVSWYQQALGQGPQFIFQYYEEEERQRGNFPDRFSGHQFPNYSSELNVNALLLGDSALYLCASSYQGGEQYFGPGTRLTVT.

The chain joins TRBV9 to TRBJ2-3; D gene unclear. V was shortened by 3 bases and J by 2 bases, with 10 bases between the two germline ends. Germline lookup yields CDR1 SGDLS and CDR2 YYNGEE. This CDR3 is built from 14 residues. The CDR3: CASSAQVLTDTQYF. Written as DNA, the CDR3 is TGTGCCAGCAGCGCCCAGGTCCTCACAGATACGCAGTATTTT.